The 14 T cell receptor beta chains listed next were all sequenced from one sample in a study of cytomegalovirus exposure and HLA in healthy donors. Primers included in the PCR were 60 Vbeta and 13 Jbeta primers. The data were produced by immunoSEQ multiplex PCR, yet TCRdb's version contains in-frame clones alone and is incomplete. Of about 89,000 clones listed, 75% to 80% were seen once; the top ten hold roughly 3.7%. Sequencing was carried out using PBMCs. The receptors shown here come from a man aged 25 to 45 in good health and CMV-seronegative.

The DNA for the CDR3 is TGTGCCAGCAGCCCCCCTGCTAGCGGGGGCAGCAAGCAGTACTTC. Protein sequence: CASSPPASGGSKQYF. The V call is TRBV4-2, the J call TRBJ2-7; 10 bases are a match to TRBD2. Germline trimming cut 4 bases from V and 8 bases from J; bases unmatched to any gene: 11. The CDR3 covers 15 residues. Germline values: CDR1 LGHNA, CDR2 YNFKEQ.

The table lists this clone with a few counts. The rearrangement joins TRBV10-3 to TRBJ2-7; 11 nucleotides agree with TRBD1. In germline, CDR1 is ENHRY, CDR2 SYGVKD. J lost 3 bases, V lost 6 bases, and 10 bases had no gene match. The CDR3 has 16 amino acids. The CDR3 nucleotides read TGTGCCATCAGCGAGATACCGGGACAGGGGGGCTACGAGCAGTACTTC. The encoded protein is CAISEIPGQGGYEQYF.

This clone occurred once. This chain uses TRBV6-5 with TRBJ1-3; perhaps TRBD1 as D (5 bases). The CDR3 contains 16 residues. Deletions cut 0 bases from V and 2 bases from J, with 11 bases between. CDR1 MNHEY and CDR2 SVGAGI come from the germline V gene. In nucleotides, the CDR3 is TGTGCCAGCAGTTACTCGGCCAGGACAACTGGAAACACCATATATTTT. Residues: CASSYSARTTGNTIYF.

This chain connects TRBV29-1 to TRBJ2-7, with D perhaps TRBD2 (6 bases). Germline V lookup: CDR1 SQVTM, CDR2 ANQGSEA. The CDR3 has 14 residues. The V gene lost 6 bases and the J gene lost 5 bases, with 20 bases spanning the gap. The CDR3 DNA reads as TGCAGCGTCCGTTGGGACTTACAGCCCCACGAGCAGTACTTC. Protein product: CSVRWDLQPHEQYF.

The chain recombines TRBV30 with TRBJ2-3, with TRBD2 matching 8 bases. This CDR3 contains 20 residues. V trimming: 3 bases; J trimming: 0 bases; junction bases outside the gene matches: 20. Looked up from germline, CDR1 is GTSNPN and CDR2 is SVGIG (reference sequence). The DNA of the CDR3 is TGTGCCTGGAGCGCCGACCTCTGGGCGGGGGGAATCTCTAGCACAGATACGCAGTATTTT. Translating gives CAWSADLWAGGISSTDTQYF.

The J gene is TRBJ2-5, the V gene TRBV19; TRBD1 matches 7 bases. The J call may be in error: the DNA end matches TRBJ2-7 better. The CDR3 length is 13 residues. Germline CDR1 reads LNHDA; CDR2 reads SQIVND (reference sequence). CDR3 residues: CASSITGAHEQYF. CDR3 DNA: TGTGCCAGTAGTATAACAGGGGCCCACGAGCAGTACTTC.

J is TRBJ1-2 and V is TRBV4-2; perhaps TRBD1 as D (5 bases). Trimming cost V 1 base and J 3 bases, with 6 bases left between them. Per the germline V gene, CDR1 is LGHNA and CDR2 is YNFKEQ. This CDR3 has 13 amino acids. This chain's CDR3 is CASSQARDYGYTF. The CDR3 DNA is TGTGCCAGCAGCCAAGCCAGGGACTATGGCTACACCTTC.

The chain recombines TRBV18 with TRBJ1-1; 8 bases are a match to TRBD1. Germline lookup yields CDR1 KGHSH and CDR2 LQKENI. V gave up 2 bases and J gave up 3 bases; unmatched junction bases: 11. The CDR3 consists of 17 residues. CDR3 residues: CASSPFSDRQGHTEAFF. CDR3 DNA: TGTGCCAGCTCACCATTCAGCGACCGACAGGGGCACACTGAAGCTTTCTTT.

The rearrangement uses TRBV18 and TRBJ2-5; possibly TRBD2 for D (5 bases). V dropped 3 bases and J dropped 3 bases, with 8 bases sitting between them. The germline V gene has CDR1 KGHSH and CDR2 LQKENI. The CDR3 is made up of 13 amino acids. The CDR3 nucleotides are TGTGCCAGCTCACCTAGGGAGAAAGAGACCCAGTACTTC. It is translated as CASSPREKETQYF.

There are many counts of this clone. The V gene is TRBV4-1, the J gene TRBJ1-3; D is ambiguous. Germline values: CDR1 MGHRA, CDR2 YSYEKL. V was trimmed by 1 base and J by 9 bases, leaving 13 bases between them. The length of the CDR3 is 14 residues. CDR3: CASSQVERAPTIYF. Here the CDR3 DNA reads TGCGCCAGCAGCCAAGTGGAGCGGGCACCCACCATATATTTT.

CDR3 nucleotides: TGTGCCAGCAGCTTATTGTCTAGCGGGGGCGAGCAGTACTTC. Translation gives CASSLLSSGGEQYF. The chain combines TRBV7-8 with TRBJ2-5; TRBD2 matches 10 bases. The J call is uncertain, as TRBJ2-7 better fits the DNA end. The CDR3 covers 14 residues. Germline CDR1 is SGHVS and CDR2 is FQNEAQ.

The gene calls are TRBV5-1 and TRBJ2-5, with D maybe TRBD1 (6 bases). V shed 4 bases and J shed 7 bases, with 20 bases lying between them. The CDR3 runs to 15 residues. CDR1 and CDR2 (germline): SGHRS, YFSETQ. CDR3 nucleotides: TGCGCCAGCAGCGGACCTACCGGGACACCGTGGACCCAGTACTTC. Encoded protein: CASSGPTGTPWTQYF.

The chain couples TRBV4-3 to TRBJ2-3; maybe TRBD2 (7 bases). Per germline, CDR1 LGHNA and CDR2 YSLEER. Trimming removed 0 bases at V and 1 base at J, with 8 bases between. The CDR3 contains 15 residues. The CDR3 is CASSQEGGRTDTQYF. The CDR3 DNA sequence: TGCGCCAGCAGCCAAGAGGGGGGGCGCACAGATACGCAGTATTTT.

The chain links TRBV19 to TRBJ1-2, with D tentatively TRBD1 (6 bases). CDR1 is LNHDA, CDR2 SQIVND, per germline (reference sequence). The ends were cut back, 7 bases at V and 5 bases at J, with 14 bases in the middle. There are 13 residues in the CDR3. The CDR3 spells CASTNREIYGYTF. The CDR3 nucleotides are TGTGCCAGTACGAACAGGGAGATATATGGCTACACCTTC.